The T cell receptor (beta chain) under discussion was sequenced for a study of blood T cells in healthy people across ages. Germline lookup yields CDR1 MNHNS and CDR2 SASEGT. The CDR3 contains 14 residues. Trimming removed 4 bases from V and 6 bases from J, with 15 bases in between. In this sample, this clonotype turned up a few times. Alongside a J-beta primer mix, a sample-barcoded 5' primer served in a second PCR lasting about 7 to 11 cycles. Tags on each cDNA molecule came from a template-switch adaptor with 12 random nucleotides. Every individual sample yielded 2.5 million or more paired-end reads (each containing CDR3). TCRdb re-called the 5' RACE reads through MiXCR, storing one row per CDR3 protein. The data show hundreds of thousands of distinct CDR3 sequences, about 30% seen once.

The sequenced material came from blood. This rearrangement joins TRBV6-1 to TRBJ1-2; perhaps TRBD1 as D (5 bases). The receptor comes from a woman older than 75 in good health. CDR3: CASSGGRRGDGYTF. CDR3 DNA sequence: TGTGCCAGCAGTGGAGGGAGACGGGGGGATGGCTACACCTTC.